The 20 T cell receptor beta chains below were found in one sample sequenced in a study of T cell responses to AZD1222 COVID-19 vaccine. The protocol was immunoSEQ multiplex PCR, while the TCRdb copy is restricted to in-frame clones and leaves out a portion. Of approximately 68,000 clones listed, about nine tenths are singletons. The sequencing used peripheral blood, collected on day 0 of AZD1222 vaccination. The receptors here all came from an adult in good health.

The rearrangement links TRBV6-5 to TRBJ1-4, with 7 bases identical to TRBD1. The CDR3 has 13 amino acids. CDR1 is MNHEY and CDR2 is SVGAGI in the germline V gene. J lost 5 bases, V lost 10 bases, and 7 bases had no gene match. The CDR3 DNA follows: TGTGCCACCCTGACAGGGAACAATGAAAAACTGTTTTTT. Encoded protein: CATLTGNNEKLFF.

The genes are TRBV19 and TRBJ2-2; D gene uncertain. CDR1 LNHDA and CDR2 SQIVND come from the germline V gene (reference sequence). CDR3 length: 13 amino acids. Trimming pared 6 bases from V and 4 bases from J, leaving 9 bases between. The CDR3 region is CASSARFTGELFF. The CDR3 nucleotides are TGTGCCAGTAGCGCGCGTTTCACCGGGGAGCTGTTTTTT.

In this sample, this clone turned up once. This rearrangement joins TRBV5-5 to TRBJ1-5; no definite D call. Germline assignment: CDR1 SGHKS and CDR2 YYEKEE (reference sequence). The CDR3 totals 15 residues. Trimming removed 1 base from V and 0 bases from J, with 8 bases in between. This CDR3 is CASSLRPDSNQPQHF. The CDR3 DNA sequence: TGTGCCAGCAGCTTGCGACCGGATAGCAATCAGCCCCAGCATTTT.

The chain combines TRBV5-1 with TRBJ1-1, with TRBD1 matching 7 bases. The CDR3 covers 15 residues. CDR1 is SGHRS and CDR2 is YFSETQ in the germline V gene. Trimming took 4 bases from V and 1 from J; bases not matched to a gene: 7. CDR3 region: CASSPRDRRNTEAFF. The CDR3 DNA reads TGCGCCAGCAGCCCTAGGGACAGAAGGAACACTGAAGCTTTCTTT.

J is TRBJ1-5 and V is TRBV19, with a tentative D call TRBD1 (5 bases). Per the germline V gene, CDR1 is LNHDA and CDR2 is SQIVND (reference sequence). This CDR3 has 15 residues. V lost 7 bases to trimming and J lost 5 bases, with 18 bases between them. The CDR3 DNA reads TGTGCCAGTATTTTCCGGGACGGGGGGGATCAGCCCCAGCATTTT. Its protein product is CASIFRDGGDQPQHF.

This clone was recorded a few times. The chain uses TRBV30 and TRBJ2-1; 7 nucleotides match TRBD2. Germline V lookup: CDR1 GTSNPN, CDR2 SVGIG (reference sequence). This CDR3 is built from 13 residues. The V and J ends lost 4 bases and 6 bases, in that order; junction bases with no gene match: 6. Written as DNA, the CDR3 is TGTGCCTGGACCCGAGGCGGGGGCAATGAGCAGTTCTTC. Protein product: CAWTRGGGNEQFF.

This rearrangement joins TRBV7-3 to TRBJ1-1; no clear D gene. V shed 5 bases and J shed 1 base, with 8 bases lying between them. Germline V gene lookup returns CDR1 SGHTA and CDR2 FQGTGA. CDR3 length: 13 residues. As DNA, the CDR3 is TGTGCCAGCAGCAAGGAGCCGAACACTGAAGCTTTCTTT. The encoded protein is CASSKEPNTEAFF.

This clone occurred once. The germline gene is not matched at one end of the junction; a read error may be the cause. The CDR3 protein is CASSEARVTPGDF. The CDR3 bases are TGTGCCAGCAGTGAAGCGAGGGTAACTCCGGGGGACTTC. The chain employs TRBV2 and TRBJ2-7; TRBD2 is a possible D gene (6 bases). Germline CDR1 and CDR2: SNHLY and FYNNEI. The CDR3 sequence is 13 residues long.

The J gene is TRBJ2-2, the V gene TRBV2, with D perhaps TRBD1 (6 bases). This CDR3 comprises 15 residues. The germline CDR1 and CDR2 sequences are SNHLY and FYNNEI. With 6 bases removed from V and 1 base from J, the gap between germline ends came to 12 bases. In DNA form, the CDR3 reads TGTGCCAGCAGGCGGACAGAAAAGAACACCGGGGAGCTGTTTTTT. Translation: CASRRTEKNTGELFF.

This rearrangement joins TRBV12-3 or TRBV12-4 to TRBJ1-1, with no clear D. The CDR3 is made up of 12 amino acids. The V end lost 7 bases, the J end lost 0 bases, and 6 bases lay between the germline ends. The CDR3 coding sequence is TGTGCCAGCACAGGAATGAACACTGAAGCTTTCTTT. Amino acids: CASTGMNTEAFF.

V is TRBV29-1 and J is TRBJ2-1, with a possible D match to TRBD2 (5 bases). The germline gives CDR1 SQVTM, CDR2 ANQGSEA. Trimming stripped 7 bases from V and 6 bases from J, with 10 bases between. The length of the CDR3 is 11 residues. The CDR3 reads CSAGRGNEQFF. The DNA for the CDR3 is TGCAGCGCGGGCCGGGGCAATGAGCAGTTCTTC.

The sample holds a few counts of this clone. The chain carries TRBV4-3 and TRBJ1-2, with a tentative D call TRBD1 (5 bases). The CDR3 is made up of 13 amino acids. V gave up 0 bases and J gave up 7 bases, with 9 bases separating them. The germline V gene encodes CDR1 LGHNA and CDR2 YSLEER. DNA for the CDR3: TGCGCCAGCAGCCAAGAAGCTCAGGGTGGCTACACCTTC. Encoded protein: CASSQEAQGGYTF.

This chain uses TRBV4-1 with TRBJ2-5; 11 nucleotides agree with TRBD2. Germline values: CDR1 MGHRA, CDR2 YSYEKL. V trimming: 3 bases; J trimming: 7 bases; junction bases outside the gene matches: 16. There are 18 residues in the CDR3. The CDR3 region is CASSHGPLRTSGRPTQYF. The CDR3, as DNA: TGCGCCAGCAGCCACGGCCCCTTAAGGACTAGCGGGCGACCGACCCAGTACTTC.

The V call is TRBV20-1, the J call TRBJ2-7; a possible D gene is TRBD1 (6 bases). CDR3 length equals 12 residues. CDR1 is DFQATT and CDR2 is SNEGSKA in the germline V gene (reference sequence). Trimming removed 3 bases at V and 5 bases at J, with 11 bases between. The CDR3 spells CSASPRGDEQYF. CDR3 sequence (DNA): TGCAGTGCTAGTCCCAGGGGCGACGAGCAGTACTTC.

This clone was detected only a few times. The chain combines TRBV6-4 with TRBJ2-3, with 9 bases that match TRBD1. Trimming removed 3 bases from V and 1 base from J; junction bases left unmatched: 5. This CDR3 has 16 residues. Germline CDR1 and CDR2: MRHNA and SNTAGT. The CDR3 coding sequence is TGTGCCAGCAGTGAACAGGGGGCTAGCGGCACAGATACGCAGTATTTT. This encodes CASSEQGASGTDTQYF.

V is TRBV10-3 and J is TRBJ1-6; maybe TRBD1 (6 bases). With 3 bases removed from V and 5 bases from J, the gap between germline ends came to 14 bases. The CDR3 contains 16 residues. Germline lookup yields CDR1 ENHRY and CDR2 SYGVKD. The CDR3, as DNA: TGTGCCATCAGTGACTCCGGGACAAAGCATAATTCACCCCTCCACTTT. Translating it yields CAISDSGTKHNSPLHF.

V and J are TRBV19 and TRBJ1-4, with 10 bases matching TRBD1. CDR1 is LNHDA, CDR2 SQIVND, per germline (reference sequence). The length of the CDR3 is 15 residues. Losses at the gene ends were 4 bases for V and 6 bases for J; bases not matched to a gene: 5. CDR3 sequence (DNA): TGTGCCAGTAGTACCCCCGGGACAGGGGATGAAAAACTGTTTTTT. This codes for CASSTPGTGDEKLFF.

The genes are TRBV5-6 and TRBJ1-3; D gene ambiguous. The germline V gene encodes CDR1 SGHDT and CDR2 YYEEEE. V was cut by 1 base and J by 0 bases, with 11 bases left in between. The length of the CDR3 is 16 residues. In DNA, the CDR3 is TGTGCCAGCAGCTTGAATCTAAGGAACTCTGGAAACACCATATATTTT. This sequence encodes CASSLNLRNSGNTIYF.

The chain uses TRBV4-3 and TRBJ2-7, with D maybe TRBD2 (5 bases). This CDR3 contains 14 residues. Trimming stripped 5 bases from V and 6 bases from J, with 17 bases between. CDR1 and CDR2 from the germline V gene are LGHNA and YSLEER. CDR3 in amino acids: CASSSRTYVSEQYF. The CDR3 coding sequence is TGCGCCAGCAGCTCCCGGACTTACGTCAGCGAGCAGTACTTC.

With respect to this clone: In the same sample, other DNA sequences code for this CDR3. The chain carries TRBV6-2 or TRBV6-3 and TRBJ2-5; D is perhaps TRBD2 (6 bases). The CDR3 is 13 amino acids. V lost 3 bases, J lost 5 bases, and 10 bases lay in between. CDR1 MNHEY and CDR2 SVGEGT come from the germline V gene. CDR3 sequence: CASSYGGGETQYF. DNA of the CDR3: TGTGCCAGCAGTTATGGTGGGGGGGAGACCCAGTACTTC.